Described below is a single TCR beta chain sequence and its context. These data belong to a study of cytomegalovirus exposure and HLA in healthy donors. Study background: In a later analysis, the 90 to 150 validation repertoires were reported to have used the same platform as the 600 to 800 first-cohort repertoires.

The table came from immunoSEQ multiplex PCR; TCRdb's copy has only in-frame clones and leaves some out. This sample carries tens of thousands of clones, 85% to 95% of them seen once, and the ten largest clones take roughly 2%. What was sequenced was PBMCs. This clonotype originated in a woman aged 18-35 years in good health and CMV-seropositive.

CDR3 sequence reads: CASRGDRANTEAFF. DNA of the CDR3: TGTGCCAGCAGAGGTGACAGGGCGAACACTGAAGCTTTCTTT. The chain is built from TRBV6-5 and TRBJ1-1; 7 nucleotides align to TRBD1. Trimming at V came to 6 bases and at J to 1 base, leaving 5 bases not matched to a gene. The CDR3 runs to 14 residues. Germline lookup yields CDR1 MNHEY and CDR2 SVGAGI.